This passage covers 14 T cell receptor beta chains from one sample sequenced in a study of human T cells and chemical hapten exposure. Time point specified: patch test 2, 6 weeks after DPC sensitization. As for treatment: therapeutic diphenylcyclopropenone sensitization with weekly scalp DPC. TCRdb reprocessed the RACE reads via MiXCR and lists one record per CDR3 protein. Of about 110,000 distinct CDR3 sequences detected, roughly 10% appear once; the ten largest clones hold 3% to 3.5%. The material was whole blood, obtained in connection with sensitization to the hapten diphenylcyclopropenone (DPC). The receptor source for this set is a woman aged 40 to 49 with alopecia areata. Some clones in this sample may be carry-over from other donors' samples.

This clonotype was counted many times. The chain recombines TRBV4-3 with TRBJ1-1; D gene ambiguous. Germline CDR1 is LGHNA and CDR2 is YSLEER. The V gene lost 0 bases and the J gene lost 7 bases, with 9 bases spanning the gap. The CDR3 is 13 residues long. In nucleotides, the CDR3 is TGCGCCAGCAGCCAAGATCTTGGAAGTGAAGCTTTCTTT. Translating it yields CASSQDLGSEAFF.

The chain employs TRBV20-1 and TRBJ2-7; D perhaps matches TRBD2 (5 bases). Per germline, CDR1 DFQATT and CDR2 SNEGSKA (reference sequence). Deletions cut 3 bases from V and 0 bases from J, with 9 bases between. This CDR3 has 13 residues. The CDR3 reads CSASSGDSYEQYF. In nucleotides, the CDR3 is TGCAGTGCTAGCAGCGGTGACTCCTACGAGCAGTACTTC.

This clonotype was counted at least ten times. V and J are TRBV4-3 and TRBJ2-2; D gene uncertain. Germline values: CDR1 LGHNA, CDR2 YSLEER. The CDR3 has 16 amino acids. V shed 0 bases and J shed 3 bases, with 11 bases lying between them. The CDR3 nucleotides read TGCGCCAGCAGCCAAGATTTCGGCAGTTACACCGGGGAGCTGTTTTTT. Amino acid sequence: CASSQDFGSYTGELFF.

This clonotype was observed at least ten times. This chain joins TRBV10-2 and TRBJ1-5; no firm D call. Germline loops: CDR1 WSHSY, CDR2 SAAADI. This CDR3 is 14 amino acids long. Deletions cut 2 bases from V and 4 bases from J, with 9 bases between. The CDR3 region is CASSEGRPNQPQHF. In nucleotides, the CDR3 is TGCGCCAGCAGTGAGGGGAGGCCGAATCAGCCCCAGCATTTT.

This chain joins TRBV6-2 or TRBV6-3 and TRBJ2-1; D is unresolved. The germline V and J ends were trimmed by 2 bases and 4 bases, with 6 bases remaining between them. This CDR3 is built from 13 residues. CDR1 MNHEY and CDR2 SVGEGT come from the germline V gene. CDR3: CASSYDGYNEQFF. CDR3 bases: TGTGCCAGCAGTTACGACGGATACAATGAGCAGTTCTTC.

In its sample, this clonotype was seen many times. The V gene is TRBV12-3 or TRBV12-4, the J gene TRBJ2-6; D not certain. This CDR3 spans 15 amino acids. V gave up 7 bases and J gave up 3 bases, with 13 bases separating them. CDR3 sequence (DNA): TGTGCCAGCACCGACCCTACAGTTGGGGCCAACGTCCTGACTTTC. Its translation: CASTDPTVGANVLTF.

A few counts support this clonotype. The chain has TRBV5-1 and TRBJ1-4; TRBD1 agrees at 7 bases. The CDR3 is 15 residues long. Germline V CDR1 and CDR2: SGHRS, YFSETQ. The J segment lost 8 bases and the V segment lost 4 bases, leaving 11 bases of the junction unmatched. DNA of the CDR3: TGCGCCAGCAGCCAGCAGGGACAGCAAAGCGAAAAACTGTTTTTT. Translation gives CASSQQGQQSEKLFF.

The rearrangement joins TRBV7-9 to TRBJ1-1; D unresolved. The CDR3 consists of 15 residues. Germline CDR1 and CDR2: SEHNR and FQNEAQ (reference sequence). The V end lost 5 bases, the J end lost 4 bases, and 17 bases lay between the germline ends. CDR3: CASSHPPQIGTEAFF. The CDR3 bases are TGTGCCAGCAGCCACCCCCCACAAATCGGCACTGAAGCTTTCTTT.

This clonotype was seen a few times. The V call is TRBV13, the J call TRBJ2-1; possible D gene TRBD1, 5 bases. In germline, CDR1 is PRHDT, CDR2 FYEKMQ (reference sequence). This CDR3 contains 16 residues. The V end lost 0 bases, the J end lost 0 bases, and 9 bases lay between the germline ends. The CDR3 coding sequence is TGTGCCAGCAGCTTAGGGGGGCGAAGCTCCTACAATGAGCAGTTCTTC. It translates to CASSLGGRSSYNEQFF.

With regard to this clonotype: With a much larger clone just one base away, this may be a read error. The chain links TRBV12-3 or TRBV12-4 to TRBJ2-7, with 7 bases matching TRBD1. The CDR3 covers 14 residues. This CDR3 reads CASSPVGDSYEQCF. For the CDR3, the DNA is TGTGCCAGCAGTCCAGTTGGGGACAGTTACGAGCAGTGCTTC.

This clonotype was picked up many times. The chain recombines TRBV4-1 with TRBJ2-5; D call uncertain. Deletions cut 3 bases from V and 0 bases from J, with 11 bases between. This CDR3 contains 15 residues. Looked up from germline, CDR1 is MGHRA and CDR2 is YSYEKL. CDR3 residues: CASSQQSTYQETQYF. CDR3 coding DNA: TGCGCCAGCAGCCAGCAATCGACATACCAAGAGACCCAGTACTTC.

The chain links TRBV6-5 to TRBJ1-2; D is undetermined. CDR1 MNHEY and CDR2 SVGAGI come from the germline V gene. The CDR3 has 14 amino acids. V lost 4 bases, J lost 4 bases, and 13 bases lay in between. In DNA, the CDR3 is TGTGCCAGCAGTTCGGAAGGTCCTGTCTATGGCTACACCTTC. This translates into CASSSEGPVYGYTF.

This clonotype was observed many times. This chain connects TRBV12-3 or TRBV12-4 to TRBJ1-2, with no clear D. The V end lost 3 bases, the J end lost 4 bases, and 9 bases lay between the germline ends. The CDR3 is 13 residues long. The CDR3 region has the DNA TGTGCCAGCAGTTTTGATCGGGTCTATGGCTACACCTTC. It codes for CASSFDRVYGYTF.

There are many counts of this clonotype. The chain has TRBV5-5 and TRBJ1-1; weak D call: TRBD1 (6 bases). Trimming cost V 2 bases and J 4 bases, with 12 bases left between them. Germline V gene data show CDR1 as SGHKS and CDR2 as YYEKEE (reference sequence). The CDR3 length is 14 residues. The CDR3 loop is CASSFITGSTEAFF. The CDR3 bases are TGTGCCAGCAGCTTCATAACAGGGAGCACTGAAGCTTTCTTT.